These 32 T cell receptor beta chains originate from one sample sequenced in a study of blood T cell repertoires in COVID-19. Profiled with immunoSEQ multiplex PCR; TCRdb holds only in-frame clones, not every one. The sample holds more than 300,000 clones, about nine tenths seen once. The sample comprised peripheral blood. Receptors originate from a woman aged 45 to 65 with COVID-19, enrolled during active disease.

Points on this clone: Additional DNA sequences in this sample encode the identical CDR3. The rearrangement uses TRBV6-5 and TRBJ1-2; TRBD1 might be the D (5 bases). The CDR3 totals 12 residues. From germline, CDR1 is MNHEY and CDR2 SVGAGI. Trimming pared 6 bases from V and 4 bases from J, leaving 9 bases between. Here the CDR3 DNA reads TGTGCCAGCAGCCCCGACAGCTATGGCTACACCTTC. Its protein product is CASSPDSYGYTF.

V and J are TRBV5-4 and TRBJ2-1, with TRBD1 matching 8 bases. V lost 5 bases, J lost 0 bases, and 4 bases stayed unmatched. There are 15 residues in the CDR3. Germline V gene data show CDR1 as SGHNT and CDR2 as YYREEE (reference sequence). The CDR3 reads CASRGGTGSYNEQFF. CDR3 DNA sequence: TGTGCCAGCAGAGGGGGGACAGGCTCCTACAATGAGCAGTTCTTC.

This clone has a single count. V is TRBV4-3 and J is TRBJ2-1; the D gene is possibly TRBD2 (6 bases). CDR3 length: 21 amino acids. CDR1 and CDR2 (germline): LGHNA, YSLEER. Deletions cut 0 bases from V and 0 bases from J, with 24 bases between. The CDR3 reads CASSQEFIGRAEGSSYNEQFF. The CDR3 DNA is TGCGCCAGCAGCCAAGAATTCATCGGTAGGGCGGAGGGGAGCTCCTACAATGAGCAGTTCTTC.

This chain links TRBV2 with TRBJ1-6, with D possibly TRBD1 on 6 matching bases. The CDR3 spans 17 residues. V lost 0 bases to trimming and J lost 4 bases, with 13 bases between them. The germline V gene encodes CDR1 SNHLY and CDR2 FYNNEI. This CDR3 reads CASSEARGAIYNSPLHF. CDR3 DNA: TGTGCCAGCAGTGAAGCTCGGGGGGCAATTTATAATTCACCCCTCCACTTT.

Ten or more counts support this clone. The chain links TRBV18 to TRBJ1-1, with no clear D. Germline loops: CDR1 KGHSH, CDR2 LQKENI. Trimming removed 3 bases from V and 2 bases from J, with 7 bases in between. This CDR3 contains 13 residues. Here the CDR3 DNA reads TGTGCCAGCTCACCTATGACTAACACTGAAGCTTTCTTT. This gives the protein CASSPMTNTEAFF.

This chain connects TRBV9 to TRBJ2-5; TRBD2 aligns across 9 bases. V was clipped by 4 bases and J by 4 bases; unmatched bases: 14. This CDR3 has 17 amino acids. The germline CDR1 and CDR2 sequences are SGDLS and YYNGEE. The CDR3 DNA is TGTGCCAGCAGCCTGGGTCAGGGGCGGGAGGGCCTAGAGACCCAGTACTTC. Amino acid sequence: CASSLGQGREGLETQYF.

The chain employs TRBV18 and TRBJ1-1; unclear D gene. CDR1 KGHSH and CDR2 LQKENI come from the germline V gene. The CDR3 is 13 residues long. Trimming stripped 5 bases from V and 5 bases from J, with 12 bases between. The CDR3 region is CASSALLETEAFF. The CDR3 bases are TGTGCCAGCTCAGCATTACTGGAGACTGAAGCTTTCTTT.

This chain joins TRBV9 and TRBJ1-5; D perhaps matches TRBD1 (6 bases). Germline loops: CDR1 SGDLS, CDR2 YYNGEE. Between the trimmed V and J ends, which lost 7 bases and 4 bases, there was a span of 12 bases. The CDR3 spans 13 residues. The CDR3 is CASPGQGNQPQHF. CDR3 coding DNA: TGTGCCAGCCCGGGGCAGGGGAATCAGCCCCAGCATTTT.

A few counts support this clone. This chain connects TRBV30 to TRBJ2-1; 8 nucleotides agree with TRBD2. V dropped 0 bases and J dropped 12; count of bases not matched to a gene: 7. The CDR3 has 13 amino acids. Per the germline V gene, CDR1 is GTSNPN and CDR2 is SVGIG (reference sequence). Written as DNA, the CDR3 is TGTGCCTGGAGTGTACGAGCGGGGGCCTGGCAGTTCTTC. Its protein is CAWSVRAGAWQFF.

The J gene is TRBJ2-1, the V gene TRBV23-1, with a tentative D call TRBD1 (6 bases). TRBV23-1 is an ORF; its function is uncertain. The CDR3 runs to 17 residues. Trimming pared 0 bases from V and 7 bases from J, leaving 19 bases between. CDR3 bases: TGCGCCAGCAGTCAATCACCTGGACTGGGGGCCCAGAATGAGCAGTTCTTC. This encodes CASSQSPGLGAQNEQFF.

This chain uses TRBV7-2 with TRBJ2-4; a weak D match, TRBD2 (6 bases). The V and J ends lost 5 bases and 5 bases respectively, with 10 bases between them. Germline loops: CDR1 SGHTA, CDR2 FQGNSA. The CDR3 covers 13 residues. CDR3 region: CASSPRGENIQYF. CDR3 in DNA: TGTGCCAGCAGCCCCCGCGGGGAAAACATTCAGTACTTC.

The rearrangement joins TRBV27 to TRBJ1-5; 9 nucleotides align to TRBD1. The CDR3 contains 15 residues. Germline values: CDR1 MNHEY, CDR2 SMNVEV (reference sequence). The V segment lost 4 bases and the J segment 5 bases; nucleotides outside the gene matches: 6. CDR3 residues: CASSSGTGNDQPQHF. In DNA form, the CDR3 reads TGTGCCAGCAGTTCCGGGACAGGGAATGATCAGCCCCAGCATTTT.

The V call is TRBV19, the J call TRBJ2-1, with 11 bases that match TRBD2. V trimming: 7 bases; J trimming: 5 bases; junction bases outside the gene matches: 7. Germline V gene lookup returns CDR1 LNHDA and CDR2 SQIVND (reference sequence). The CDR3 sequence is 15 residues long. CDR3 in amino acids: CASTLSTSGNNEQFF. The CDR3 region has the DNA TGTGCCAGTACCCTATCGACTAGCGGGAACAATGAGCAGTTCTTC.

The rearrangement links TRBV5-5 to TRBJ1-1; D is perhaps TRBD1 (5 bases). The CDR3 is 14 amino acids. In germline, CDR1 is SGHKS, CDR2 YYEKEE (reference sequence). Trimming took off 5 bases at V and 1 base at J, with 12 bases between the two ends. The DNA of the CDR3 is TGTGCCAGCAGTCTCAGGGAGGCGAACACTGAAGCTTTCTTT. Translated, it gives CASSLREANTEAFF.

This chain uses TRBV5-4 with TRBJ1-2, with D tentatively TRBD1 (5 bases). The CDR3 loop spans 13 amino acids. Looked up from germline, CDR1 is SGHNT and CDR2 is YYREEE (reference sequence). The V gene lost 2 bases and the J gene lost 3 bases, with 8 bases spanning the gap. CDR3 coding DNA: TGTGCCAGCAGCTTCTTCAGGGACTATGGCTACACCTTC. Translation: CASSFFRDYGYTF.

V and J are TRBV30 and TRBJ2-7; 8 nucleotides agree with TRBD1. Germline CDR1 and CDR2: GTSNPN and SVGIG (reference sequence). This CDR3 comprises 14 residues. The V segment lost 5 bases and the J segment 4 bases; nucleotides outside the gene matches: 10. Here the CDR3 reads CAWVAGTGYYEQYF. In DNA, the CDR3 is TGTGCCTGGGTAGCCGGGACAGGATATTACGAGCAGTACTTC.

V usage is TRBV20-1 and J usage is TRBJ1-4; D uncertain. The germline V gene has CDR1 DFQATT and CDR2 SNEGSKA (reference sequence). V gave up 3 bases and J gave up 7 bases, with 15 bases separating them. The CDR3 contains 14 residues. The CDR3 DNA reads TGCAGTGCTAGTCCTACACCAGGTGGTGAAAAACTGTTTTTT. Its protein product is CSASPTPGGEKLFF.

The genes are TRBV13 and TRBJ2-3, with 11 bases matching TRBD2. With V trimmed by 4 bases and J by 5 bases, 8 bases remained unmatched. In germline, CDR1 is PRHDT, CDR2 FYEKMQ (reference sequence). The CDR3 is made up of 16 amino acids. CDR3 sequence: CASSYSGRAFIDTQYF. DNA for the CDR3: TGTGCCAGCAGCTATAGCGGGAGGGCCTTCATAGATACGCAGTATTTT.

This CDR3 reads CASSYGGSGQPQHF. The CDR3 DNA reads as TGTGCCAGCAGTTACGGGGGGTCGGGTCAGCCCCAGCATTTT. This chain links TRBV6-2 or TRBV6-3 with TRBJ1-5; a weak D match, TRBD1 (5 bases). The germline V gene encodes CDR1 MNHEY and CDR2 SVGEGT. The CDR3 is 14 residues long. The V end was cut by 2 bases, the J end by 6 bases, with 11 bases between.

The CDR3 region is CASSLGVSNEQFF. The CDR3, as DNA: TGTGCCAGCAGCTTAGGAGTTAGTAATGAGCAGTTCTTC. V usage is TRBV11-3 and J usage is TRBJ2-1; D remains ambiguous. The germline V gene has CDR1 SGHNT and CDR2 YENEEA. V was shortened by 1 base and J by 7 bases, with 8 bases between the two germline ends. CDR3 length: 13 amino acids.

The V call is TRBV11-3, the J call TRBJ2-6; TRBD1 might be the D (5 bases). Germline V gene data show CDR1 as SGHNT and CDR2 as YENEEA. CDR3 size: 15 residues. Between the trimmed V and J ends, which lost 5 bases and 4 bases, there was a span of 12 bases. The CDR3 DNA reads TGTGCCAGCAGCCGGCCTGGGGCGGGGGCCAACGTCCTGACTTTC. Translating it yields CASSRPGAGANVLTF.

In the case of this clone: This likely comes from a read error, as the CDR3 has no conserved phenylalanine or tryptophan at its end. The DNA is left out, because the CDR3 cannot be placed on it with certainty; the CDR3 is given as TCRdb lists it. The gene calls are TRBV5-6 and TRBJ1-2; TRBD1 reflects the table's D call only, with no check against the DNA. The CDR3 has 12 amino acids, counting both end residues. Germline V gives CDR1 SGHDT, CDR2 YYEEEE. The CDR3 protein is CASSLVDRVGIL.

This clone was detected only once. This chain joins TRBV7-2 and TRBJ2-1; a weak D match, TRBD1 (6 bases). Deletions cut 1 base from V and 0 bases from J, with 10 bases between. This CDR3 contains 16 residues. The germline CDR1 and CDR2 sequences are SGHTA and FQGNSA. As DNA, the CDR3 is TGTGCCAGCAGCTTAGAGGGGGATAGCTCCTACAATGAGCAGTTCTTC. Protein: CASSLEGDSSYNEQFF. The full variable domain, with the rest looked up from reference TRBV7-2 and TRBJ2-1, is GAGVSQSPSNKVTEKGKDVELRCDPISGHTALYWYRQSLGQGLEFLIYFQGNSAPDKSGLPSDRFSAERTGGSVSTLTIQRTQQEDSAVYLCASSLEGDSSYNEQFFGPGTRLTVL.

The CDR3 region is CASSEDRMNYGYTF. As DNA, the CDR3 is TGTGCCAGCAGTGAAGACAGGATGAACTATGGCTACACCTTC. The gene calls are TRBV2 and TRBJ1-2, with D tentatively TRBD1 (5 bases). CDR3 length equals 14 residues. Looked up from germline, CDR1 is SNHLY and CDR2 is FYNNEI. Trimming took off 1 base at V and 2 bases at J, with 8 bases between the two ends.

This clone appeared a few times. The rearrangement joins TRBV29-1 to TRBJ1-4; D might be TRBD1 (6 bases). Deletions cut 7 bases from V and 8 bases from J, with 17 bases between. The CDR3 runs to 13 residues. Looked up from germline, CDR1 is SQVTM and CDR2 is ANQGSEA. The CDR3 bases are TGCAGCGGTTTACAGGGAGCAAAGGAAAAACTGTTTTTT. Its translation is CSGLQGAKEKLFF.

The rearrangement joins TRBV7-9 to TRBJ2-1; TRBD2 aligns across 9 bases. The CDR3 loop spans 16 amino acids. Germline V lookup: CDR1 SEHNR, CDR2 FQNEAQ (reference sequence). With 3 bases clipped from V and 7 bases from J, the junction kept 10 bases outside the gene matches. DNA of the CDR3: TGTGCCAGCAGCTTTCGACTAGCGGAGACGGGTAATGAGCAGTTCTTC. This encodes CASSFRLAETGNEQFF. The whole variable domain, filled in from reference TRBV7-9 and TRBJ2-1, reads DTGVSQNPRHKITKRGQNVTFRCDPISEHNRLYWYRQTLGQGPEFLTYFQNEAQLEKSRLLSDRFSAERPKGSFSTLEIQRTEQGDSAMYLCASSFRLAETGNEQFFGPGTRLTVL.

The V and J genes are TRBV29-1 and TRBJ1-2; TRBD1 matches 7 bases. Germline lookup yields CDR1 SQVTM and CDR2 ANQGSEA. This CDR3 comprises 13 residues. J was trimmed by 8 bases and V by 7 bases; bases with no gene match: 13. The CDR3 DNA reads TGCAGCGCAGCCCAACAGGGGAATGGGGGCTACACCTTC. Encoded protein: CSAAQQGNGGYTF.

The chain joins TRBV29-1 to TRBJ2-7; 7 nucleotides line up with TRBD1. Germline V gives CDR1 SQVTM, CDR2 ANQGSEA. V shed 1 base and J 5 bases; nucleotides not matched to a gene: 8. The CDR3 is 14 residues long. Here the CDR3 DNA reads TGCAGCGTTGAAGTACGGTACAGGGGTAACGAGCAGTACTTC. Translation: CSVEVRYRGNEQYF.

CDR3 residues: CASGVGAGGYEQYF. The CDR3 DNA reads TGCGCCAGCGGGGTGGGAGCGGGAGGCTACGAGCAGTACTTC. The chain combines TRBV5-1 with TRBJ2-7; the match to TRBD2 covers 9 bases. The CDR3 length is 14 residues. V lost 7 bases, J lost 3 bases, and 8 bases stayed unmatched. CDR1 is SGHRS and CDR2 is YFSETQ in the germline V gene.

This clone showed up just a few times. This chain uses TRBV7-6 with TRBJ1-5; 7 bases are shared with TRBD1. The CDR3 length is 13 residues. Germline V CDR1 and CDR2: SGHVS, FNYEAQ. V lost 2 bases and J lost 5; bases outside the gene matches: 0. The CDR3 loop is CASSLQGDQPQHF. In DNA form, the CDR3 reads TGTGCCAGCAGCTTACAGGGGGATCAGCCCCAGCATTTT.

The chain has TRBV7-9 and TRBJ1-2, with TRBD1 matching 8 bases. Germline V gene data show CDR1 as SEHNR and CDR2 as FQNEAQ (reference sequence). Unmatched junction bases numbered 9, after V lost 5 bases and J lost 1 base. CDR3 length: 16 residues. The DNA for the CDR3 is TGTGCCAGCAGCCCACGGCAGGGGGCTTATAACTATGGCTACACCTTC. Translated: CASSPRQGAYNYGYTF.

CDR3 DNA sequence: TGTGCCAGCAGATCCGGGGGGATGCGCTCCTACAATGAGCAGTTCTTC. It translates to CASRSGGMRSYNEQFF. This chain links TRBV11-2 with TRBJ2-1, with 7 bases matching TRBD2. There are 16 residues in the CDR3. V was pared by 6 bases and J by 0 bases, with 8 bases of the junction left unmatched. Germline V gene data show CDR1 as SGHAT and CDR2 as FQNNGV.